This entry is about one T cell receptor beta chain. There is no known antigen for this receptor. There are no base qualities to consult, and no much larger clone falls within one base. This entry is derived from a study of T cells after somatic rescue of genetic block (dated by TCRdb to between 2020 and 2021). With respect to the entire study: The study assessed how robust, over the long term, a T-cell system was when the system had developed through somatic rescue of a genetic block in T-cell development.

In the germline V gene, CDR1 corresponds to MNHEY and CDR2 to SVGAGI. V has 2 bases trimmed and J has 2 bases trimmed; junction bases matching no gene number 5. The CDR3 runs 16 amino acids, cysteine and phenylalanine included. Solely the CDR3 DNA is kept, with 48 bases framed from the first base. The method behind the library was the immunoSEQ multiplex PCR assay. TCRdb retrieved this table from immuneACCESS and kept in-frame rearrangements only. Not all clones are present; in checked studies, unresolved V genes account for under half, and no reason is known for the remainder. Across this sample there are tens of thousands of clones, with approximately 91% seen only once. Of the sample, 2.8% is held by the ten largest clones.

The origin of this receptor is a man younger than 45. Material: peripheral blood mononuclear cells (PBMCs). Recombination joined TRBV6-5 with TRBJ2-1; TRBD2 fits 8 bases in the junction. Here is the DNA: TGTGCCAGCAGTTACGTCGGGAGGGGGACCTACAATGAGCAGTTCTTC. The encoded protein is CASSYVGRGTYNEQFF.